This is a list of T cell receptor beta chains from one sample in a study of T-cell memory formation after mild COVID-19. Using its own MiXCR run on the 5' RACE reads, TCRdb lists one record per CDR3 protein. The sample includes around 300,000 distinct CDR3 sequences, around 8% of them seen just once. The specimen was PBMCs or a T cell subset sorted from them (not recorded which). These TCRs come from a man younger than 35 who had mild COVID-19 (a few samples of this study predate the infection). Cell type and time point are not known. The CDR3 runs from the conserved cysteine through the conserved F or W. A D gene is named only where the DNA matches it firmly. The size field is filled for only some rows; it gives once, few, many or a size class.

j_call,clone_size,v_call,d_call,cdr3_aa,cdr3_nt
TRBJ2-2,.,TRBV9,.,CASSVEKYRRSGELFF,TGTGCCAGCAGCGTAGAGAAGTACCGGCGGTCCGGGGAGCTGTTTTTT
TRBJ2-7,many,TRBV5-1,TRBD2,CASGREGTSYEQYF,TGCGCCAGCGGGCGGGAGGGGACCTCCTACGAGCAGTACTTC
TRBJ2-7,few,TRBV7-2,.,CASSLVGNYEQYF,TGTGCCAGCAGCTTAGTAGGGAACTACGAGCAGTACTTC
TRBJ2-1,few,TRBV5-1,TRBD2,CASSDQRGGFDNEQFF,TGCGCCAGCAGCGATCAGCGGGGGGGGTTCGACAATGAGCAGTTCTTC
TRBJ2-3,few,TRBV4-3,.,CASSQRLLIADTQYF,TGCGCCAGCAGCCAAAGACTATTAATTGCAGATACGCAGTATTTT
TRBJ1-1,.,TRBV29-1,.,CSVEGGVTEAFF,TGCAGCGTTGAAGGGGGGGTCACTGAAGCTTTCTTT
TRBJ1-4,.,TRBV20-1,TRBD1,CSAATGAFEKLFF,TGCAGTGCTGCGACAGGGGCTTTTGAAAAACTGTTTTTT
TRBJ1-2,many,TRBV5-1,.,CASSYFGDEDGYTF,TGCGCCAGCAGCTATTTCGGGGATGAGGATGGCTACACCTTC
TRBJ1-2,.,TRBV5-1,.,CASQGGSYGYTF,TGCGCCAGCCAGGGTGGCAGCTATGGCTACACCTTC
TRBJ1-3,few,TRBV5-1,TRBD1,CASSGGATGPGNTIYF,TGCGCCAGCAGCGGGGGGGCGACAGGGCCTGGAAACACCATATATTTT
TRBJ1-5,few,TRBV9,TRBD1,CASSSGTANQPQHF,TGTGCCAGCAGCTCCGGGACAGCCAATCAGCCCCAGCATTTT
TRBJ1-1,.,TRBV7-3,.,CASSPQAATEAFF,TGTGCCAGCAGCCCCCAGGCGGCCACTGAAGCTTTCTTT
TRBJ2-5,.,TRBV25-1,TRBD2,CASSESPLMTSPQETQYF,TGTGCCAGCAGTGAATCCCCACTCATGACTAGCCCCCAAGAGACCCAGTACTTC
TRBJ2-1,.,TRBV3-1,.,CASSQGLGNYEQFF,TGTGCCAGCAGCCAAGGGCTAGGGAACTATGAGCAGTTCTTC
TRBJ2-1,.,TRBV6-2/TRBV6-3,.,CASSSVPRNEQFF,TGTGCCAGCAGTTCCGTTCCGCGGAATGAGCAGTTCTTC
TRBJ2-4,many,TRBV5-1,TRBD2,CASSPSGGVAKNIQYF,TGCGCCAGCAGTCCCAGCGGGGGGGTAGCCAAAAACATTCAGTACTTC
TRBJ2-3,.,TRBV11-2,.,CASSNRAQGDTQYF,TGTGCCAGCAGCAACCGGGCCCAGGGAGATACGCAGTATTTT
TRBJ2-3,.,TRBV5-4,TRBD1,CASSLGGGQGRDTQYF,TGTGCCAGCAGCTTGGGGGGTGGACAGGGAAGGGATACGCAGTATTTT
TRBJ1-2,few,TRBV4-2,.,CASSQASTPGANYGYTF,TGTGCCAGCAGCCAAGCCTCGACCCCAGGGGCTAACTATGGCTACACCTTC
TRBJ1-1,few,TRBV10-3,TRBD1,CAISESRQGSTEAFF,TGTGCCATCAGTGAGTCGCGACAGGGATCAACTGAAGCTTTCTTT
TRBJ2-5,.,TRBV20-1,.,CSARVRGRGETQYF,TGCAGTGCTAGAGTTCGGGGGCGCGGAGAGACCCAGTACTTC
TRBJ2-7,few,TRBV7-2,.,CASSLLWDPGYEQYF,TGTGCCAGCAGCTTGCTGTGGGACCCGGGCTACGAGCAGTACTTC
TRBJ2-5,.,TRBV5-1,.,CASSLETGKYQETQYF,TGCGCCAGCAGCTTGGAAACAGGGAAGTACCAAGAGACCCAGTACTTC
TRBJ2-3,.,TRBV9,TRBD1,CASSVGQGALVTDTQYF,TGTGCCAGCAGCGTGGGACAGGGGGCGTTGGTGACAGATACGCAGTATTTT
TRBJ1-1,.,TRBV5-4,.,CASSLPDLLEAFF,TGTGCCAGCAGCTTGCCAGATCTACTTGAAGCTTTCTTT
TRBJ1-5,few,TRBV20-1,TRBD1,CSARGQGGYNQPQHF,TGCAGTGCTAGAGGACAGGGTGGATACAATCAGCCCCAGCATTTT
TRBJ2-7,few,TRBV20-1,.,CSARYNLGGASYEQYF,TGCAGTGCTAGGTATAACTTAGGGGGAGCGTCCTACGAGCAGTACTTC
TRBJ1-6,.,TRBV11-3,.,CVSSLDAGGSLHF,TGTGTCAGCAGCTTAGACGCCGGCGGTTCCCTCCACTTT
TRBJ2-3,.,TRBV27,.,CASSLGLTSTDTQYF,TGTGCCAGCAGTTTAGGCTTAACTAGCACAGATACGCAGTATTTT
TRBJ2-3,few,TRBV7-3,.,CASSSGTKYTDTQYF,TGTGCCAGCAGCTCCGGGACCAAATACACAGATACGCAGTATTTT
TRBJ1-6,many,TRBV5-1,.,CASSYDGNSPLHF,TGCGCCAGCAGTTACGACGGCAATTCACCCCTCCACTTT
TRBJ2-5,.,TRBV12-3/TRBV12-4,.,CASRVWGVETQYF,TGTGCCAGCAGGGTCTGGGGGGTGGAGACCCAGTACTTC
TRBJ2-3,.,TRBV15,.,CATSRDPAGTDTQYF,TGTGCCACCAGCAGAGATCCCGCCGGCACAGATACGCAGTATTTT
TRBJ1-1,.,TRBV3-1,.,CASSPWPGKTDTEAFF,TGTGCCAGCAGCCCTTGGCCAGGGAAGACTGACACTGAAGCTTTCTTT
TRBJ1-1,few,TRBV20-1,.,CSAPPREGEAFF,TGCAGTGCTCCTCCCAGGGAAGGTGAAGCTTTCTTT
TRBJ2-7,few,TRBV4-3,TRBD1,CASSQGQGREQYF,TGCGCCAGCAGCCAGGGACAGGGGCGCGAGCAGTACTTC
TRBJ2-3,few,TRBV6-2/TRBV6-3,.,CASSVKGHTQYF,TGTGCCAGCAGTGTAAAGGGGCATACGCAGTATTTT
TRBJ2-2,.,TRBV7-6,.,CASSQRPGGGNTGELFF,TGTGCCAGCAGCCAGCGTCCTGGTGGGGGTAACACCGGGGAGCTGTTTTTT
TRBJ1-1,.,TRBV11-2,.,CASSLGPGTLSEAFF,TGTGCCAGCAGCTTAGGCCCCGGGACTCTCTCTGAAGCTTTCTTT
TRBJ2-5,.,TRBV7-6,TRBD2,CASRILAGEETQYF,TGTGCCAGCAGAATACTAGCGGGGGAAGAGACCCAGTACTTC
TRBJ1-3,.,TRBV5-1,.,CASSLQGSSGNTIYF,TGCGCCAGCAGCTTGCAGGGATCCTCTGGAAACACCATATATTTT
TRBJ2-5,.,TRBV7-8,.,CASSNTARYQETQYF,TGTGCCAGCTCTAATACGGCGCGGTACCAAGAGACCCAGTACTTC
TRBJ1-3,.,TRBV10-3,.,CAISEFPDQPGNTIYF,TGTGCCATCAGTGAATTTCCCGACCAACCTGGAAACACCATATATTTT
TRBJ2-7,.,TRBV7-2,.,CASSAYYEQYF,TGTGCCAGCAGCGCGTACTACGAGCAGTACTTC
TRBJ2-1,.,TRBV11-2,TRBD2,CASSPPSGGGYNEQFF,TGTGCCAGCAGCCCTCCTAGCGGGGGGGGCTACAATGAGCAGTTCTTC
TRBJ2-7,few,TRBV14,.,CASSGTRGGYEQYF,TGTGCCAGCAGTGGGACAAGAGGGGGATACGAGCAGTACTTC
TRBJ2-3,few,TRBV5-1,.,CASSLGFVVDTQYF,TGCGCCAGCAGCTTGGGATTTGTCGTTGATACGCAGTATTTT
TRBJ2-5,few,TRBV5-6,TRBD1,CASGTVKQETQYF,TGTGCCAGTGGGACAGTGAAACAAGAGACCCAGTACTTC
TRBJ2-7,few,TRBV27,TRBD1,CASSFRGTETYEQYF,TGTGCCAGCAGTTTCCGAGGGACAGAAACCTACGAGCAGTACTTC
TRBJ2-1,.,TRBV7-9,.,CASSSNREQFF,TGTGCCAGCAGCTCCAATAGGGAGCAGTTCTTC
TRBJ2-2,.,TRBV20-1,.,CSARAITGELFF,TGCAGTGCTAGGGCCATCACCGGGGAGCTGTTTTTT
TRBJ1-5,many,TRBV30,.,CAWSAQGDQPQHF,TGTGCCTGGAGTGCACAGGGCGATCAGCCCCAGCATTTT
TRBJ1-2,few,TRBV20-1,.,CSPMGGDRGYTF,TGCAGCCCCATGGGTGGGGATCGGGGCTACACCTTC
TRBJ1-1,.,TRBV5-8,.,CASSLAGQAHTEAFF,TGTGCCAGCAGCTTGGCCGGTCAGGCACACACTGAAGCTTTCTTT
TRBJ2-3,many,TRBV12-3/TRBV12-4,.,CASGLGGPGDTQYF,TGTGCCAGCGGACTGGGGGGCCCGGGGGATACGCAGTATTTT
TRBJ1-1,.,TRBV5-4,.,CASSLRGAAPEAFF,TGTGCCAGCAGCTTGAGGGGGGCGGCCCCCGAAGCTTTCTTT
TRBJ2-3,few,TRBV28,TRBD2,CASSSRLAGETDTQYF,TGTGCCAGCAGTTCCCGTTTGGCGGGGGAGACAGATACGCAGTATTTT
TRBJ1-5,.,TRBV5-6,.,CASSRSHQPQHF,TGTGCCAGCAGCAGGAGTCATCAGCCCCAGCATTTT
TRBJ2-7,many,TRBV3-1,.,CASSQVPASYEQYF,TGTGCCAGCAGCCAAGTTCCGGCCTCCTACGAGCAGTACTTC